This T cell receptor (beta chain) was sequenced for a study of T-cell memory formation after mild COVID-19. Whole-study context: The study found TCR clusters largely donor specific. Study conclusions and caveats: The CD4+ clones that contracted clustered mainly within CM and EM, and the CD8+ clones concentrated in EMRA.

V lost 4 bases and J 0 bases, leaving 10 bases between the germline ends. The CDR3 extends over 14 amino acids. Germline CDR1 and CDR2: SNHLY and FYNNEI. About this clonotype: The target antigen is unknown.

TCRdb fed the 5' RACE reads into MiXCR, producing one record per CDR3 protein. The profile covers about 470,000 distinct CDR3 sequences, with around a sixth appearing a single time and approximately 13% taken by the ten largest. This TCR was sampled from an adult woman who had mild COVID-19 (a few samples of this study predate the infection). Cell type and time point are not known. Specimen: PBMCs or a T cell subset sorted from them (not recorded which). The J gene is TRBJ2-7, the V gene TRBV2; D uncertain. The CDR3 nucleotides read TGTGCCAGCAGTGCGTCTCGGTTCTCCTACGAGCAGTACTTC. Translating it yields CASSASRFSYEQYF. Looking up the rest from reference TRBV2 and TRBJ2-7 gives the full variable domain: EPEVTQTPSHQVTQMGQEVILRCVPISNHLYFYWYRQILGQKVEFLVSFYNNEISEKSEIFDDQFSVERPDGSNFTLKIRSTKLEDSAMYFCASSASRFSYEQYFGPGTRLTVT.